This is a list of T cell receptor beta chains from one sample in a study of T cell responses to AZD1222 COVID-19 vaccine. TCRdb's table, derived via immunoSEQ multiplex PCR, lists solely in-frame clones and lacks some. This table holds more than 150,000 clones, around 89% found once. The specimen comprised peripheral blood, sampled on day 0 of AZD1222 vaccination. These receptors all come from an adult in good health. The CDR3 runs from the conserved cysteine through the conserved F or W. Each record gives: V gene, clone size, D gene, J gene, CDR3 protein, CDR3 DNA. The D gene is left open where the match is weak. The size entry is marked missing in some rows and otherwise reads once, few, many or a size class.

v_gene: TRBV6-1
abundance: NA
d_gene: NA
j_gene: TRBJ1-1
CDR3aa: CASSELTGYTEAFF
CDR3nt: TGTGCCAGCAGTGAGTTAACAGGGTACACTGAAGCTTTCTTT

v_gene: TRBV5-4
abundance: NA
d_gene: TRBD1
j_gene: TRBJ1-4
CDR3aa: CASSPPGTGGSNEKLFF
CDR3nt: TGTGCCAGCAGCCCACCCGGGACAGGGGGCTCTAATGAAAAACTGTTTTTT

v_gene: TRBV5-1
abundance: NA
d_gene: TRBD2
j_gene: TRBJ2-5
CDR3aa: CASTTPGGLETQYF
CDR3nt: TGCGCCAGCACAACACCGGGGGGGCTGGAGACCCAGTACTTC

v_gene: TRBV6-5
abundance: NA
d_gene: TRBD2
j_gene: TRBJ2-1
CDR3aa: CASSYSPSGSNEQFF
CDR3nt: TGTGCCAGCAGTTACTCCCCTAGCGGGTCCAATGAGCAGTTCTTC

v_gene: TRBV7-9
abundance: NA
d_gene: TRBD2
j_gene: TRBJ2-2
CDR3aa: CASSLYHRGGLPGELFF
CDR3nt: TGTGCCAGCAGCTTATACCATCGGGGGGGCCTTCCCGGGGAGCTGTTTTTT

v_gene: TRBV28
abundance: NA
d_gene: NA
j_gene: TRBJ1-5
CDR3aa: CASSPRDTAYNQPQHF
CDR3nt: TGTGCCAGCAGTCCCCGGGACACTGCTTACAATCAGCCCCAGCATTTT

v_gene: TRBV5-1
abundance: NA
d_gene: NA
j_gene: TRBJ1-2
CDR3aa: CASSLAGRSGYTF
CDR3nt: TGCGCCAGCAGCTTGGCCGGAAGGAGTGGCTACACCTTC

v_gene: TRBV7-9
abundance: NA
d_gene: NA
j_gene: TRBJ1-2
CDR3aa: CASSPTAVYNYGYTF
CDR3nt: TGTGCCAGCAGCCCCACCGCTGTCTATAACTATGGCTACACCTTC

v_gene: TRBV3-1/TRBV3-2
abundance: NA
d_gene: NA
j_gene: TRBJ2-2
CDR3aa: CASSHRGTRRTGELFF
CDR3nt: TGTGCCAGCAGCCACAGGGGGACTAGACGCACCGGGGAGCTGTTTTTT

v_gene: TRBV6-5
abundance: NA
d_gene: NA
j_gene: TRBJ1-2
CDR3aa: CASSYSMAGNYGYTF
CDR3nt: TGTGCCAGCAGTTACTCGATGGCTGGGAACTATGGCTACACCTTC

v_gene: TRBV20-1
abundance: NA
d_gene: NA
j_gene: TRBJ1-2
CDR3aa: CSLERAYGYTF
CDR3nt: TGTAGCCTGGAGAGGGCCTATGGCTACACCTTC

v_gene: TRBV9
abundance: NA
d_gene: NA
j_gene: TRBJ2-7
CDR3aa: CASSVGGFAYEQYF
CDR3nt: TGTGCCAGCAGCGTAGGGGGGTTCGCCTACGAGCAGTACTTC

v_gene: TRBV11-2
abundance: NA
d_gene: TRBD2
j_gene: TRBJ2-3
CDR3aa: CASSLGLAGVTDTQYF
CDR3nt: TGTGCCAGCAGCTTAGGACTAGCGGGAGTCACAGATACGCAGTATTTT

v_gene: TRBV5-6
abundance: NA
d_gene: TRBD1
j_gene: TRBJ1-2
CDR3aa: CASSLWGDRGYGYTF
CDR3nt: TGTGCCAGCAGCTTGTGGGGGGACAGGGGCTATGGCTACACCTTC

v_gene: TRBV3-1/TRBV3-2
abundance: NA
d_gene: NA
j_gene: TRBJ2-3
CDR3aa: CASSQGRPNTQYF
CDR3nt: TGTGCCAGCAGCCAAGGGCGGCCGAATACGCAGTATTTT

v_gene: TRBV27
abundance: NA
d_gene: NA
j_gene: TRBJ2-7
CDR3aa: CASSLDSSGYEQYF
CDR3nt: TGTGCCAGCAGTTTAGACAGCTCCGGTTACGAGCAGTACTTC

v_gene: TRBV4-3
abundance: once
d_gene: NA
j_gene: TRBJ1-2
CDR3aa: CASSQGRVGEFFGYTF
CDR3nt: TGCGCCAGCAGCCAAGGTCGTGTAGGGGAATTTTTTGGCTACACCTTC

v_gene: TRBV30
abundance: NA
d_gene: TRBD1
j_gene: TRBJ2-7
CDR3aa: CALGQGAGEQYF
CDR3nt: TGTGCTCTAGGACAGGGGGCGGGCGAGCAGTACTTC

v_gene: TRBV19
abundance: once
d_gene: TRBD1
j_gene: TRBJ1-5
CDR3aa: CASSIYRGSDQPQHF
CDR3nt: TGTGCCAGTAGTATTTACAGGGGGTCCGATCAGCCCCAGCATTTT

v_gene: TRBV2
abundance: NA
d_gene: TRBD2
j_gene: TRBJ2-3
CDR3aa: CASSEAGTRGRGTQYF
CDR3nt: TGTGCCAGCAGTGAGGCCGGGACTAGGGGCAGAGGTACGCAGTATTTT

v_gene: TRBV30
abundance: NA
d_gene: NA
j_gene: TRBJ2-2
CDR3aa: CAWSISAPGELFF
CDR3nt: TGTGCCTGGAGTATCAGTGCCCCCGGGGAGCTGTTTTTT

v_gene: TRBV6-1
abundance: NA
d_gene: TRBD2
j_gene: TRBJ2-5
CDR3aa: CASSEAISGGVSETQYF
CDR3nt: TGTGCCAGCAGTGAAGCGATTAGCGGGGGCGTATCAGAGACCCAGTACTTC

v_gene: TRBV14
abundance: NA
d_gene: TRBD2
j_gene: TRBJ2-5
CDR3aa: CASSQDRPGLAGETQYF
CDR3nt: TGTGCCAGCAGCCAAGACCGACCGGGACTAGCGGGAGAGACCCAGTACTTC

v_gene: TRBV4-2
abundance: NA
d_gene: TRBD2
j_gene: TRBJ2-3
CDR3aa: CASSQGEGATSGTQRRTDTQYF
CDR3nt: TGTGCCAGCAGCCAAGGCGAGGGGGCGACTAGCGGGACCCAGCGCCGGACAGATACGCAGTATTTT

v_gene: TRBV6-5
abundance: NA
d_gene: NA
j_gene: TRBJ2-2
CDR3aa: CASSDPQLGELFF
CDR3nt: TGTGCCAGCTCGGACCCACAACTCGGGGAGCTGTTTTTT

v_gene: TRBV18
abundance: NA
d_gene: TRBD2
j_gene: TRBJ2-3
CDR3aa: CASSRSLAGSTDTQYF
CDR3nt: TGTGCCAGCTCACGGTCACTAGCGGGAAGCACAGATACGCAGTATTTT

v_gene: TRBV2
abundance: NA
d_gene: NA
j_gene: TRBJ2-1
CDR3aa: CASSDQGIYNEQFF
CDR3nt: TGTGCCAGCAGTGATCAGGGGATCTACAATGAGCAGTTCTTC

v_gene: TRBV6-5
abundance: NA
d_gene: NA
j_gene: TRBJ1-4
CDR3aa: CASTPPTGAGLFF
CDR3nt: TGTGCCAGCACTCCCCCGACGGGGGCGGGACTGTTTTTT

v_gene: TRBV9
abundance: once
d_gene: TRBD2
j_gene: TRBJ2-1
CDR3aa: CASSVGSSGAFNEQFF
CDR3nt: TGTGCCAGCAGCGTAGGTTCTAGCGGGGCATTCAATGAGCAGTTCTTC

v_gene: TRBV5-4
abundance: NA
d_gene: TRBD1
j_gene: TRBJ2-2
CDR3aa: CASSGSRGRHGELFF
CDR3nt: TGTGCCAGCAGCGGAAGCAGGGGGCGGCACGGGGAGCTGTTTTTT

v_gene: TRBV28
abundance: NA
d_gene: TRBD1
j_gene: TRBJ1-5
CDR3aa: CASFNRGSNQPQHF
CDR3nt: TGTGCCAGCTTTAACAGGGGTAGCAATCAGCCCCAGCATTTT

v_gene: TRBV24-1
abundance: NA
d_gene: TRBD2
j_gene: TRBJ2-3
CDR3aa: CATGAGGDTQYF
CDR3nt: TGTGCCACCGGAGCGGGAGGAGATACGCAGTATTTT

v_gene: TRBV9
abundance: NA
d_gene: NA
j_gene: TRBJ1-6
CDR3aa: CASSQDGVTPPLHF
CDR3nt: TGTGCCAGCAGCCAGGACGGAGTTACGCCACCCCTCCACTTT

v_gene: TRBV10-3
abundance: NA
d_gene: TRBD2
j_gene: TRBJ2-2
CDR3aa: CAIRTSGNTGELFF
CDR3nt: TGTGCCATCCGGACTAGTGGAAACACCGGGGAGCTGTTTTTT

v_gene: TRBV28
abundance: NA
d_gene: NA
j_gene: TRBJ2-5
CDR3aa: CASRKGGIWVYQETQYF
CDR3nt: TGTGCCAGCAGGAAGGGGGGGATATGGGTTTACCAAGAGACCCAGTACTTC

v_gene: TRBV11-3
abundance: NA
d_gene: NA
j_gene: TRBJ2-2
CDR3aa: CASSFAGDTGELFF
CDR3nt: TGTGCCAGCAGCTTTGCAGGGGACACCGGGGAGCTGTTTTTT

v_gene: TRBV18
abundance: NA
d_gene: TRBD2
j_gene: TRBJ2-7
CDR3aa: CASSPFELAGQVLFGEQYF
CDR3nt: TGTGCCAGCTCACCATTTGAACTAGCGGGACAAGTATTATTCGGCGAGCAGTACTTC

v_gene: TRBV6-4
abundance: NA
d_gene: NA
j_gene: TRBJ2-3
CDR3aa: CASSERAASTDTQYF
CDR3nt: TGTGCCAGCAGTGAGAGGGCGGCGAGCACAGATACGCAGTATTTT

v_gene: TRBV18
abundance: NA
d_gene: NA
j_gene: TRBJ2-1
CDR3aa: CASSPNADNEQFF
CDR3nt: TGTGCCAGCTCACCCAACGCCGACAATGAGCAGTTCTTC

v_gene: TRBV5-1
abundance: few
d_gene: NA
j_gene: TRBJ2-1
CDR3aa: CASSLDGKGQFF
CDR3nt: TGCGCCAGCAGCTTGGACGGAAAGGGGCAGTTCTTC

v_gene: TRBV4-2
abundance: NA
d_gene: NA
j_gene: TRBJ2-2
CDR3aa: CASSQDPANTGELFF
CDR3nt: TGTGCCAGCAGCCAAGATCCCGCCAACACCGGGGAGCTGTTTTTT

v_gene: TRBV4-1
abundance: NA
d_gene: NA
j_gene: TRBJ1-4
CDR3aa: CASSQETALGGEKLFF
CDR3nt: TGCGCCAGCAGCCAAGAAACAGCCCTGGGGGGTGAAAAACTGTTTTTT

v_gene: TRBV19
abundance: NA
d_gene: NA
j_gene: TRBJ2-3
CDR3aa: CASTHRSAPEGDTQYF
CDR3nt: TGTGCCAGTACCCATAGGTCAGCCCCCGAAGGAGATACGCAGTATTTT

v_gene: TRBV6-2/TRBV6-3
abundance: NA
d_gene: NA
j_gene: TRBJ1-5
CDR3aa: CASSYLGVSNQPQHF
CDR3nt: TGTGCCAGCAGTTATCTTGGGGTTAGCAATCAGCCCCAGCATTTT

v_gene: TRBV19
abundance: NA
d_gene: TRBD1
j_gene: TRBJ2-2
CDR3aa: CASSIDQGQGDTGELFF
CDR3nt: TGTGCCAGTAGTATAGACCAGGGACAGGGGGACACCGGGGAGCTGTTTTTT

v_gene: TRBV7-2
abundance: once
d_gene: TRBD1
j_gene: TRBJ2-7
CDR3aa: CASSFANLGQGDEQYF
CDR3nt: TGTGCCAGCAGCTTCGCAAACCTGGGACAGGGCGACGAGCAGTACTTC

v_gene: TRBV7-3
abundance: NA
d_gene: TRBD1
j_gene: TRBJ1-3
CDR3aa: CASSLLPGTGEGNTIYF
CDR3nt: TGTGCCAGCAGCTTACTCCCCGGGACAGGGGAAGGAAACACCATATATTTT

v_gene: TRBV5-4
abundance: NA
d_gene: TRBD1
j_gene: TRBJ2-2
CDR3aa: CASSRDRAAGELFF
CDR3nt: TGTGCCAGCAGCCGGGACAGGGCGGCCGGGGAGCTGTTTTTT

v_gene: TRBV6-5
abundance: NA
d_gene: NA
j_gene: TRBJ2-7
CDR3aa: CASSYSGYDEQYF
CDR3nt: TGTGCCAGCAGTTACTCCGGGTACGACGAGCAGTACTTC

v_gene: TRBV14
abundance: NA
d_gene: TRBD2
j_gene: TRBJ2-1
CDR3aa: CASSHWRTSGNNEQFF
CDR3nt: TGTGCCAGCAGCCATTGGAGGACTAGCGGTAACAATGAGCAGTTCTTC

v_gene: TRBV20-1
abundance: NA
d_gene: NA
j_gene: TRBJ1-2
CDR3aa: CSASWVLGYTF
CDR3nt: TGCAGTGCTAGTTGGGTTCTTGGCTACACCTTC

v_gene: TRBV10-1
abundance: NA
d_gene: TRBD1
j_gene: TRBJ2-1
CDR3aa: CASSAGQKQFF
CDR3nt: TGCGCCAGCAGTGCGGGACAGAAGCAGTTCTTC

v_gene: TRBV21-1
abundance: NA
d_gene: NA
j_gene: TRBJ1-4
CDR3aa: CASSKESGGIEKLFF
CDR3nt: TGTGCCAGCAGCAAAGAATCAGGGGGGATTGAAAAACTGTTTTTT

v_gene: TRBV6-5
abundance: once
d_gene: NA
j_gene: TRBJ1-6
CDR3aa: CASRPRGESPLHF
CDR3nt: TGTGCCAGCAGACCTCGGGGGGAATCACCCCTCCACTTT

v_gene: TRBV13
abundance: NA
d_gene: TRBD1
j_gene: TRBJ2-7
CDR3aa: CASSLGLGYLGQESYEQYF
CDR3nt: TGTGCCAGCAGCTTAGGCCTGGGCTATTTAGGACAGGAGTCCTACGAGCAGTACTTC

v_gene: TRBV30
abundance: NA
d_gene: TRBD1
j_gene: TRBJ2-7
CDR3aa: CAWTDRVSYEQYF
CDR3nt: TGTGCCTGGACCGACAGGGTCTCCTACGAGCAGTACTTC